The next 30 T cell receptor beta chains were all read from a single sample in a study of type 1 regulatory T cells. TCRdb processed the reads anew with MiXCR; each CDR3 protein has one entry. The profile shows 90,000 to 100,000 distinct CDR3 sequences, roughly a third of them singletons. The sample was CD4+ T cells, either the whole sample or a sorted fraction (not recorded which). The receptors come from a human donor in good health.

This clonotype has more than one count but fewer than ten. The chain joins TRBV7-2 to TRBJ1-2; 7 nucleotides align to TRBD1. This CDR3 is built from 13 residues. CDR1 is SGHTA, CDR2 FQGNSA, per germline. V shed 5 bases, J shed 8 bases, and the junction held 8 bases outside the gene matches. CDR3 amino acids: CASSPGTDFGYTF. In DNA, the CDR3 is TGTGCCAGCAGCCCCGGGACAGACTTCGGCTACACCTTC.

The rearrangement uses TRBV27 and TRBJ2-7, with D uncertain. The CDR3 consists of 15 residues. The V and J ends lost 6 bases and 2 bases respectively, with 17 bases between them. Germline CDR1 MNHEY, CDR2 SMNVEV (reference sequence). The DNA of the CDR3 is TGTGCCAGCAGCCCTACTGGGGTCCTCGCCTACGAGCAGTACTTC. Amino acid sequence: CASSPTGVLAYEQYF.

The J gene is TRBJ2-7, the V gene TRBV2; TRBD1 or TRBD2 may be the D gene (5 bases each). Germline assignment: CDR1 SNHLY and CDR2 FYNNEI. The V end lost 1 base, the J end lost 5 bases, and 12 bases lay between the germline ends. The CDR3 is 14 residues long. The CDR3 sequence: CASSEEWGSNEQYF. The CDR3 DNA reads as TGTGCCAGCAGTGAAGAGTGGGGGAGCAACGAGCAGTACTTC.

This clonotype appeared a few times. The chain couples TRBV20-1 to TRBJ2-1; D uncertain. V lost 0 bases, J lost 8 bases, and 14 bases lay in between. The CDR3 spans 14 residues. Germline CDR1 is DFQATT and CDR2 is SNEGSKA (reference sequence). CDR3 sequence: CSARDRPPVDEQFF. The CDR3 region has the DNA TGCAGTGCTAGAGATAGGCCTCCAGTCGATGAGCAGTTCTTC.

The chain employs TRBV24-1 and TRBJ1-2, with 8 nucleotides matching TRBD1. Trimming cost V 9 bases and J 6 bases; bases outside gene matches: 17. Germline values: CDR1 KGHDR, CDR2 SFDVKD. This CDR3 is built from 16 residues. CDR3 protein: CATGGAVDRGFHGYTF. CDR3 nucleotide sequence: TGTGCCACCGGGGGGGCTGTCGACAGGGGTTTTCATGGCTACACCTTC.

A few counts support this clonotype. The rearrangement uses TRBV10-2 and TRBJ2-3; TRBD2 matches at 9 bases. From germline, CDR1 is WSHSY and CDR2 SAAADI. This CDR3 spans 15 amino acids. V shed 8 bases, J shed 4 bases, and the junction held 10 bases outside the gene matches. Here the CDR3 DNA reads TGCGCCAGCGGACCGGGACTAGCTTTTGCAGATACGCAGTATTTT. Amino acids: CASGPGLAFADTQYF.

This sequence joins TRBV27 and TRBJ2-7; 9 bases map to TRBD1. J lost 2 bases, V lost 6 bases, and 5 bases had no gene match. Per germline, CDR1 MNHEY and CDR2 SMNVEV (reference sequence). The CDR3 sequence is 14 residues long. CDR3 coding DNA: TGTGCCAGCAGCCGAACAGGGGGCGCCTACGAGCAGTACTTC. The encoded protein is CASSRTGGAYEQYF.

V and J are TRBV29-1 and TRBJ2-5; a possible D gene is TRBD1 (5 bases). The CDR3 sequence is 11 residues long. Between the trimmed V and J ends, which lost 7 bases and 7 bases, there was a span of 13 bases. CDR1 and CDR2 from the germline V gene are SQVTM and ANQGSEA. The CDR3 here is CSAGRQGTQYF. CDR3 bases: TGCAGCGCCGGACGGCAGGGGACCCAGTACTTC.

Only a few counts were recorded for this clonotype. The chain uses TRBV30 and TRBJ2-2; D remains unclear. The germline V gene encodes CDR1 GTSNPN and CDR2 SVGIG (reference sequence). V was clipped by 0 bases and J by 6 bases, with 11 bases between them. The CDR3 runs to 14 residues. The CDR3 DNA is TGTGCCTGGAGTGTAAATCGAGGCGCCGGGGAGCTGTTTTTT. Translation gives CAWSVNRGAGELFF.

This clonotype was detected a few times. The chain links TRBV20-1 to TRBJ2-1; 11 nucleotides line up with TRBD2. This CDR3 has 15 amino acids. Germline V gives CDR1 DFQATT, CDR2 SNEGSKA (reference sequence). Trimming removed 5 bases from V and 8 bases from J; junction bases left unmatched: 11. DNA of the CDR3: TGCAGTGCTCGAAGACTAGCGGGGTTAGGCGATGAGCAGTTCTTC. Translated, it gives CSARRLAGLGDEQFF.

The V and J genes are TRBV12-3 or TRBV12-4 and TRBJ2-1; 15 bases are shared with TRBD2. V trimming: 10 bases; J trimming: 1 base; junction bases outside the gene matches: 8. The CDR3 sequence is 17 residues long. CDR3 residues: CATTGTSGRFSYNEQFF. In DNA, the CDR3 is TGTGCCACCACCGGGACTAGCGGGAGGTTTTCCTACAATGAGCAGTTCTTC.

This clonotype was picked up a small number of times. The chain couples TRBV2 to TRBJ1-2; D is unresolved. The germline V gene has CDR1 SNHLY and CDR2 FYNNEI. The V gene lost 6 bases and the J gene lost 5 bases, with 10 bases spanning the gap. The CDR3 covers 12 residues. The DNA of the CDR3 is TGTGCCAGCAGGGACGACACTTATGGCTACACCTTC. Its translation is CASRDDTYGYTF.

This clonotype was seen ten or more times. The rearrangement uses TRBV3-1 and TRBJ2-7; 8 bases align to TRBD1. The V gene's germline CDR1 is LGHDT and CDR2 YNNKEL (reference sequence). Losses at the gene ends were 5 bases for V and 9 bases for J; bases not matched to a gene: 6. This CDR3 has 12 amino acids. The CDR3 coding sequence is TGTGCCAGCAGCTCATCAGGGGGCGCGCAGTACTTC. Its protein is CASSSSGGAQYF.

The chain couples TRBV6-4 to TRBJ2-1; no clear D gene. The CDR3 length is 13 residues. Per the germline V gene, CDR1 is MRHNA and CDR2 is SNTAGT. V was cut by 4 bases and J by 10 bases, with 14 bases left in between. The CDR3 nucleotides are TGTGCCAGCAGTGCCGTTGTCGGGCCAGAGCAGTTCTTC. Encoded protein: CASSAVVGPEQFF.

This chain links TRBV20-1 with TRBJ1-5; the match to TRBD1 covers 8 bases. The germline CDR1 and CDR2 sequences are DFQATT and SNEGSKA (reference sequence). Losses at the gene ends were 0 bases for V and 6 bases for J; bases not matched to a gene: 7. There are 15 residues in the CDR3. The CDR3 DNA is TGCAGTGCTAGAGAGGGGCAGGGGGCCAGTCAGCCCCAGCATTTT. This codes for CSAREGQGASQPQHF.

The chain carries TRBV7-2 and TRBJ1-5; D is possibly TRBD1 (5 bases). The germline gives CDR1 SGHTA, CDR2 FQGNSA. The V gene lost 0 bases and the J gene lost 2 bases, with 14 bases spanning the gap. The CDR3 has 17 residues. The CDR3 DNA sequence: TGTGCCAGCAGCTTAGCAGGGACCCAGAGAGGCAATCAGCCCCAGCATTTT. This codes for CASSLAGTQRGNQPQHF.

The chain uses TRBV11-2 and TRBJ2-3; 8 positions agree with TRBD2. The germline gives CDR1 SGHAT, CDR2 FQNNGV. This CDR3 comprises 16 residues. V lost 6 bases to trimming and J lost 3 bases; unmatched junction nucleotides: 11. DNA for the CDR3: TGTGCCAGCAGACGAATCTCGGGGGGGGCGACAGATACGCAGTATTTT. The encoded protein is CASRRISGGATDTQYF.

The V call is TRBV2, the J call TRBJ1-3, with 8 bases fitting TRBD1. The CDR3 length is 13 residues. CDR1 is SNHLY and CDR2 is FYNNEI in the germline V gene. J was trimmed by 3 bases and V by 8 bases; bases with no gene match: 3. CDR3 protein: CASSGGNGNTIYF. CDR3 in DNA: TGTGCCAGCTCAGGGGGCAATGGAAACACCATATATTTT.

The table lists this clonotype with a count of one. This chain joins TRBV7-8 and TRBJ2-6, with 10 bases aligning to TRBD2. The CDR3 runs to 20 residues. Trimming at V came to 3 bases and at J to 3 bases, leaving 14 bases not matched to a gene. Germline V lookup: CDR1 SGHVS, CDR2 FQNEAQ. The CDR3 DNA reads TGTGCCAGCAGCTTCCGAGCGGGAGGGCCGGGACTGGGTGGGGCCAACGTCCTGACTTTC. Its protein is CASSFRAGGPGLGGANVLTF.

This clonotype was seen a few times. The chain recombines TRBV20-1 with TRBJ1-5, with 8 bases identical to TRBD1. The germline gives CDR1 DFQATT, CDR2 SNEGSKA (reference sequence). Unmatched junction bases numbered 11, after V lost 6 bases and J lost 7 bases. This CDR3 region has 14 residues. Written as DNA, the CDR3 is TGCAGTGCACTGGACAGGGTTGTTAGACAGCCCCAGCATTTT. This sequence encodes CSALDRVVRQPQHF.

This clonotype occurred a few times. J is TRBJ1-1 and V is TRBV7-3; D is uncertain. The CDR3 spans 13 residues. The germline V and J ends were trimmed by 4 bases and 3 bases, with 9 bases remaining between them. Germline V lookup: CDR1 SGHTA, CDR2 FQGTGA. The CDR3 reads CASSSGGHTEAFF. CDR3 bases: TGTGCCAGCAGCTCGGGTGGGCACACTGAAGCTTTCTTT.

The CDR3 loop reads CSAKKRGTDTQYF. The DNA of the CDR3 is TGCAGTGCGAAGAAAAGGGGTACAGATACGCAGTATTTT. The chain employs TRBV20-1 and TRBJ2-3, with D possibly matching TRBD1 (5 bases). The germline V and J ends were trimmed by 6 bases and 3 bases, with 13 bases remaining between them. Germline loops: CDR1 DFQATT, CDR2 SNEGSKA (reference sequence). The CDR3 loop spans 13 amino acids.

The CDR3: CASGKWRETQYF. CDR3 coding DNA: TGTGCCAGCGGGAAATGGCGAGAGACCCAGTACTTC. This chain links TRBV7-2 with TRBJ2-5; D not certain. Germline CDR1 is SGHTA and CDR2 is FQGNSA. This CDR3 region has 12 residues. Trimming pared 8 bases from V and 4 bases from J, leaving 11 bases between.

The chain is built from TRBV7-3 and TRBJ2-3; no definite D call. The V gene's germline CDR1 is SGHTA and CDR2 FQGTGA. Trimming took 0 bases from V and 5 from J, leaving 6 bases between them. The CDR3 covers 13 residues. DNA of the CDR3: TGTGCCAGCAGCTTAACCCGCATAGATACGCAGTATTTT. The encoded protein is CASSLTRIDTQYF.

The chain employs TRBV6-5 and TRBJ2-3; D gene unclear. The CDR3 has 13 amino acids. The V and J ends lost 2 bases and 2 bases respectively, with 5 bases between them. From germline, CDR1 is MNHEY and CDR2 SVGAGI. The CDR3 DNA reads TGTGCCAGCAGTTACCAGTTCACAGATACGCAGTATTTT. Protein: CASSYQFTDTQYF.

This chain connects TRBV5-1 to TRBJ2-3; 13 bases align to TRBD2. Unmatched junction bases numbered 11, after V lost 4 bases and J lost 9 bases. The CDR3 loop spans 16 amino acids. The germline V gene encodes CDR1 SGHRS and CDR2 YFSETQ. This CDR3 is CASSPGTSGDSPTQYF. DNA of the CDR3: TGCGCCAGCAGCCCAGGGACTAGCGGGGACTCGCCCACGCAGTATTTT.

The chain joins TRBV20-1 to TRBJ1-1, with unresolved D. V dropped 4 bases and J dropped 5 bases, with 5 bases sitting between them. Germline lookup yields CDR1 DFQATT and CDR2 SNEGSKA (reference sequence). The CDR3 is 10 amino acids. The DNA for the CDR3 is TGCAGTGCTACTTCAACTGAAGCTTTCTTT. Translation: CSATSTEAFF.

Ten or more counts support this clonotype. The chain uses TRBV12-3 or TRBV12-4 and TRBJ2-7; no clear D. This CDR3 is built from 13 residues. The germline V and J ends were trimmed by 1 base and 1 base, with 5 bases remaining between them. CDR3 protein: CASSLGQSYEQYF. The CDR3 DNA reads TGTGCCAGCAGTTTAGGGCAATCCTACGAGCAGTACTTC.

V usage is TRBV3-1 and J usage is TRBJ2-7; D gene uncertain. The CDR3 has 12 amino acids. The V and J ends lost 3 bases and 4 bases respectively, with 7 bases between them. Germline loops: CDR1 LGHDT, CDR2 YNNKEL (reference sequence). CDR3 sequence reads: CASSHIAYEQYF. CDR3 bases: TGTGCCAGCAGCCATATCGCGTACGAGCAGTACTTC.

The rearrangement uses TRBV27 and TRBJ2-5; D uncertain. Trimming took 5 bases from V and 1 from J, leaving 14 bases between them. CDR1 and CDR2 from the germline V gene are MNHEY and SMNVEV (reference sequence). The CDR3 extends over 15 amino acids. The CDR3 loop reads CASSRLGPPQETQYF. The CDR3, as DNA: TGTGCCAGCAGTCGCCTCGGCCCCCCCCAAGAGACCCAGTACTTC.